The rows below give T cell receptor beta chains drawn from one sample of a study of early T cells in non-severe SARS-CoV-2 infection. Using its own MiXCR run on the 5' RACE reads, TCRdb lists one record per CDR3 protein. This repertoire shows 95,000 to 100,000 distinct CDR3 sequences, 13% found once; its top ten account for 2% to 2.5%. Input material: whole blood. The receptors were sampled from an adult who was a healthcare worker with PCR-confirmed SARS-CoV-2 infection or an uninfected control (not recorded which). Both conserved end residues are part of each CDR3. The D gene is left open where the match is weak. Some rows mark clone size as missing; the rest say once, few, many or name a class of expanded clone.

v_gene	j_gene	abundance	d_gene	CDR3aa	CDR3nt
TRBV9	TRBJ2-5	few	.	CASSVGSSRGGETQYF	TGTGCCAGCAGCGTAGGGTCTTCCCGAGGGGGAGAGACCCAGTACTTC
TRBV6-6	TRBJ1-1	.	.	CASSYSNRYLMNTEAFF	TGTGCCAGCAGTTACTCAAACAGGTACCTCATGAACACTGAAGCTTTCTTT
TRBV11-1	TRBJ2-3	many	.	CASSEGGDTSTQYF	TGTGCCAGCAGTGAAGGCGGGGACACATCGACGCAGTATTTT
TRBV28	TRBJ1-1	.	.	CASSAIHTEAFF	TGTGCCAGCAGCGCGATCCACACTGAAGCTTTCTTT
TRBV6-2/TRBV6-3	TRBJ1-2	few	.	CASRLTVNYGYTF	TGTGCCAGCAGGCTCACAGTAAACTATGGCTACACCTTC
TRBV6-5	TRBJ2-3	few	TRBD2	CASSYTVAGGDTDTQYF	TGTGCCAGCAGTTACACCGTAGCGGGGGGGGACACAGATACGCAGTATTTT
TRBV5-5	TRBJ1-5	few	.	CASSSWGDQPQHF	TGTGCCAGCAGCTCCTGGGGGGATCAGCCCCAGCATTTT
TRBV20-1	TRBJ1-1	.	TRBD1	CSAPDRVNTEAFF	TGCAGTGCCCCCGACAGGGTGAACACTGAAGCTTTCTTT
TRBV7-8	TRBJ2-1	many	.	CASSAPLRHSNNEQFF	TGTGCCAGCAGCGCCCCCCTAAGACACTCTAACAATGAGCAGTTCTTC
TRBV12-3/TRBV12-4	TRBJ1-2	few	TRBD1	CASATDRVGYTF	TGTGCCAGCGCTACGGACAGGGTTGGCTACACCTTC
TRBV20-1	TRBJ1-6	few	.	CSASEGSPLHF	TGCAGTGCTAGCGAAGGGTCACCCCTCCACTTT
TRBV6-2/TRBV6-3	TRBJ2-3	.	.	CASSSAAVGVRTDTQYF	TGTGCCAGCAGTTCCGCCGCGGTAGGGGTAAGGACAGATACGCAGTATTTT
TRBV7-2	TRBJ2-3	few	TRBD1	CASSLARTGRDTQYF	TGTGCCAGCAGCTTAGCAAGGACAGGGAGAGATACGCAGTATTTT
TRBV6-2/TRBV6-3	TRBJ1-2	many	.	CASSPVGGGYGYTF	TGTGCCAGCAGTCCCGTTGGAGGGGGCTATGGCTACACCTTC
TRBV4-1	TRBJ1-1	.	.	CASSQGDRVGTEAFF	TGCGCCAGCAGCCAAGGGGACCGGGTTGGAACTGAAGCTTTCTTT
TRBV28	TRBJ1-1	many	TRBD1	CASSPGDREKAFF	TGTGCCAGCAGTCCTGGCGACAGGGAAAAAGCTTTCTTT
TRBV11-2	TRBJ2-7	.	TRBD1	CASSLSGQAYEQYF	TGTGCCAGCAGCTTAAGCGGACAGGCCTACGAGCAGTACTTC
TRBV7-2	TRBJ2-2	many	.	CASTLVPGDRAGELFF	TGTGCCAGCACCTTAGTCCCAGGGGATCGTGCCGGGGAGCTGTTTTTT
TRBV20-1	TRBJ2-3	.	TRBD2	CSASPPIGLAGTDTQYF	TGCAGTGCTAGTCCTCCCATAGGACTAGCGGGAACAGATACGCAGTATTTT
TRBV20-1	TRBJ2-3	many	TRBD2	CSARESGGITDTQYF	TGCAGTGCTAGAGAGTCGGGGGGAATCACAGATACGCAGTATTTT
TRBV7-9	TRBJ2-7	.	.	CASSLNRWGTSSSYEQYF	TGTGCCAGCAGCTTAAATCGTTGGGGGACTTCTTCCTCCTACGAGCAGTACTTC
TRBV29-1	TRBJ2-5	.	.	CSVVRGTVWSETQYF	TGCAGCGTTGTCCGGGGAACGGTCTGGTCAGAGACCCAGTACTTC
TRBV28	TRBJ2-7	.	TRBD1	CASSKDRGEQYF	TGTGCCAGCAGTAAGGACAGGGGCGAGCAGTACTTC
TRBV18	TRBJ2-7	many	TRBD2	CASSLSSGDHEQYF	TGTGCCAGCTCACTGTCTAGCGGGGACCACGAGCAGTACTTC
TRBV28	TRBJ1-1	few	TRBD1	CASTPTTPGQGGSAFF	TGTGCCAGCACCCCAACAACTCCGGGACAGGGTGGATCGGCTTTCTTT
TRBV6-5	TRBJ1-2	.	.	CASSYSNRVMTLNYGYTF	TGTGCCAGCAGTTACTCCAACAGGGTTATGACCCTGAACTATGGCTACACCTTC
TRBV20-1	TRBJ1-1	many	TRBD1	CSARLQGAPIVEAFF	TGCAGTGCTAGGTTGCAGGGGGCGCCTATTGTTGAAGCTTTCTTT
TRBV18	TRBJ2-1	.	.	CASSPSGVEDEQFF	TGTGCCAGCTCACCGAGTGGAGTTGAGGATGAGCAGTTCTTC
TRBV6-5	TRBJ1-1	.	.	CASRAVGGGEIEAFF	TGTGCCAGCAGGGCGGTCGGGGGGGGCGAAATTGAAGCTTTCTTT
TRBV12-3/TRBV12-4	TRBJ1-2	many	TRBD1	CASSIDREASPF	TGTGCCAGCAGCATAGACAGGGAGGCATCCCCCTTC
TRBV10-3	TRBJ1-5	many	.	CAISSMLDQPQHF	TGTGCCATCAGCTCGATGTTGGATCAGCCCCAGCATTTT
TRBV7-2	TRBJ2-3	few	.	CASSSLGAVGSTDTQYF	TGTGCCAGCAGCTCGTTAGGGGCGGTAGGGAGCACAGATACGCAGTATTTT
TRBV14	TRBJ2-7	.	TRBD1	CASSRQGGMGYEQYF	TGTGCCAGCAGCCGACAGGGTGGTATGGGGTACGAGCAGTACTTC
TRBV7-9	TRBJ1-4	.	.	CASIKQGSTNEKLFF	TGTGCCAGTATCAAACAGGGATCAACTAATGAAAAACTGTTTTTT
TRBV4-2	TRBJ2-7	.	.	CASSQEGGQAYEQYF	TGTGCCAGCAGCCAAGAGGGGGGGCAGGCCTACGAGCAGTACTTC
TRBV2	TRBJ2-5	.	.	CASSKETQYF	TGTGCCAGCAGTAAAGAGACCCAGTACTTC
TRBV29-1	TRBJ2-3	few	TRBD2	CSVGGGADTQYF	TGCAGCGTTGGCGGGGGGGCAGATACGCAGTATTTT
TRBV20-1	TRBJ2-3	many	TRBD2	CSARNLAGGQDTQYF	TGCAGTGCTAGGAACTTGGCGGGGGGCCAGGATACGCAGTATTTT
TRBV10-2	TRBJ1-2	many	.	CASREIRTSVSYGYTF	TGCGCCAGCAGAGAAATTAGGACATCAGTTAGTTATGGCTACACCTTC
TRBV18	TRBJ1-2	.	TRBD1	CASSPDYRGHDYGYTF	TGTGCCAGCTCACCGGATTACAGGGGGCACGACTATGGCTACACCTTC
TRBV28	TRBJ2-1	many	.	CASSFIEGRYNEQFF	TGTGCCAGCAGTTTTATTGAGGGGCGGTACAATGAGCAGTTCTTC
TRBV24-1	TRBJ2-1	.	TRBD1	CATSEGGQGNDEQFF	TGTGCCACCAGTGAGGGGGGACAGGGAAATGATGAGCAGTTCTTC
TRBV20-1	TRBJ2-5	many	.	CSAKGRAETQYF	TGCAGTGCAAAGGGGCGGGCAGAGACCCAGTACTTC
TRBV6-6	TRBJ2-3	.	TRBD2	CASSLGTSGGAIPDTQYF	TGTGCCAGCAGTCTCGGGACTAGCGGGGGGGCCATCCCAGATACGCAGTATTTT
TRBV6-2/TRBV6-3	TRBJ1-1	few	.	CASSPLSRGAFF	TGTGCCAGCAGCCCCCTTTCCCGGGGGGCTTTCTTT
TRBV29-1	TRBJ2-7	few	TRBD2	CSVVRRGDLSYEQYF	TGCAGCGTGGTCCGGCGGGGGGATCTCTCCTACGAGCAGTACTTC